The 8 T cell receptor beta chains listed next were all sequenced from one sample in a study of blood T cell repertoires in COVID-19. Clones were sequenced by immunoSEQ multiplex PCR, and TCRdb holds only the in-frame ones, with some missing. This table has approximately 210,000 clones, approximately 82% appearing once. Sequencing input: peripheral blood. The receptors originated from a woman in her forties with acute or convalescent COVID-19.

The gene calls are TRBV7-6 and TRBJ2-3; 7 bases are a match to TRBD2. The germline CDR1 and CDR2 sequences are SGHVS and FNYEAQ. Trimming cost V 1 base and J 5 bases; bases outside gene matches: 9. The CDR3 runs to 16 residues. CDR3 loop: CASSLGFRGVEDTQYF. The CDR3 DNA sequence: TGTGCCAGCAGCTTAGGATTTCGGGGGGTGGAAGATACGCAGTATTTT.

The chain employs TRBV6-5 and TRBJ1-3, with D tentatively TRBD1 (6 bases). The length of the CDR3 is 14 residues. V was cut by 6 bases and J by 0 bases, with 9 bases left in between. Germline V gives CDR1 MNHEY, CDR2 SVGAGI. The CDR3 DNA reads TGTGCCAGCAGAGGGGGTGCCTCTGGAAACACCATATATTTT. It yields the protein CASRGGASGNTIYF.

V and J are TRBV9 and TRBJ2-7; a possible D gene is TRBD2 (5 bases). The CDR3 is made up of 14 amino acids. Between the trimmed V and J ends, which lost 0 bases and 6 bases, there was a span of 13 bases. CDR1 is SGDLS, CDR2 YYNGEE, per germline. CDR3 sequence (DNA): TGTGCCAGCAGCGTAGGAAGCGGCAAGGGCGAGCAGTACTTC. This sequence encodes CASSVGSGKGEQYF.

CDR3 DNA: TGTGCCAGCAGTTCCCTCGGGGGGGGCAATCAGCCCCAGCATTTT. It specifies CASSSLGGGNQPQHF. The chain has TRBV6-2 or TRBV6-3 and TRBJ1-5; a possible D gene is TRBD1 (5 bases). The CDR3 extends over 15 amino acids. Germline assignment: CDR1 MNHEY and CDR2 SVGEGT. The V end lost 4 bases, the J end lost 2 bases, and 12 bases lay between the germline ends.

This chain connects TRBV9 to TRBJ2-4; D possibly corresponds to TRBD2 (7 bases). The CDR3 has 16 amino acids. Trimming pared 3 bases from V and 4 bases from J, leaving 17 bases between. Germline CDR1 and CDR2: SGDLS and YYNGEE. The CDR3 coding sequence is TGTGCCAGCAGCGAGGGGGACTACCAAACAAAAAACATTCAGTACTTC. This translates into CASSEGDYQTKNIQYF.

This clone was seen only a few times. The chain joins TRBV30 to TRBJ2-1, with TRBD2 as a possible D gene (7 bases). The V gene lost 4 bases and the J gene lost 3 bases, with 16 bases spanning the gap. Looked up from germline, CDR1 is GTSNPN and CDR2 is SVGIG (reference sequence). The CDR3 has 15 residues. This chain's CDR3 is CAWTPGGTLYNEQFF. The DNA for the CDR3 is TGTGCCTGGACTCCGGGGGGCACACTCTACAATGAGCAGTTCTTC.

The chain links TRBV2 to TRBJ1-4, with TRBD1 as a possible D gene (6 bases). The CDR3 is 15 residues long. Trimming left V 8 bases short and J 0 bases short, with 13 bases between. Germline assignment: CDR1 SNHLY and CDR2 FYNNEI. The CDR3: CASRGALPTNEKLFF. CDR3 DNA sequence: TGTGCCAGCCGGGGGGCCCTCCCAACTAATGAAAAACTGTTTTTT.

The chain links TRBV6-6 to TRBJ1-4; 9 positions match TRBD1. V shed 5 bases, J shed 4 bases, and the junction held 14 bases outside the gene matches. Germline-derived CDR1 and CDR2 are MNHNY and SVGAGI (reference sequence). The CDR3 consists of 18 residues. The CDR3: CASSPTNFPGQGNEKLFF. The CDR3 DNA reads TGTGCCAGCAGTCCAACTAACTTTCCGGGACAGGGTAATGAAAAACTGTTTTTT.